This T cell receptor (beta chain) derives from a study of blood T cell repertoires in COVID-19. As for the study in general: The origin of the acute and convalescent COVID-19 samples was the United States, Italy and Spain. PBMCs, B-cell-depleted T cells, or T cells provided the cDNA or gDNA that made up the material.

The CDR3 runs to 15 residues. J gave up 4 bases and V 2 bases, and 5 bases lay outside the gene matches. Looked up from germline, CDR1 is SGHTA and CDR2 is FQGTGA. Original data processing: Amplification of reference gene primers provided the estimated nucleated cell counts. The assay was immunoSEQ multiplex PCR, and TCRdb's table has in-frame clones only and misses some. From that table come the V and J calls and clone size; the DNA was used to work out D and trimming. Among roughly 250,000 clones, approximately 91% were seen once, and the ten largest hold around 2.2%. V usage is TRBV7-3 and J usage is TRBJ2-1; 7 nucleotides agree with TRBD1. This sequence was found in a middle-aged woman who had recovered from COVID-19. Specimen: peripheral blood. CDR3 in DNA: TGTGCCAGCAGCTTAGACAGGGCTCCTTACAATGAGCAGTTCTTC. It yields the protein CASSLDRAPYNEQFF. Full variable domain (outside the CDR3, taken from reference TRBV7-3 and TRBJ2-1): GAGVSQTPSNKVTEKGKYVELRCDPISGHTALYWYRQSLGQGPEFLIYFQGTGAADDSGLPNDRFFAVRPEGSVSTLKIQRTERGDSAVYLCASSLDRAPYNEQFFGPGTRLTVL.